This TCR beta chain was captured by sequencing in a study of cytomegalovirus exposure and HLA in healthy donors. Study-wide results and limits: It was only CMV serostatus that was available as immune exposure information.

In the case of this clone: The antigen is not known. A junction boundary mismatches the germline segment, possibly from a read error.

Use of 60 Vbeta and 13 Jbeta primers characterized the PCR. Clones were sequenced by immunoSEQ multiplex PCR, and TCRdb holds only the in-frame ones, with some missing. Here the sample spans around 130,000 clones, around 90% being singletons. Material for sequencing was PBMCs. The clonotype originates from a woman aged 35 to 49 in good health and CMV-seronegative.

CDR3 bases: TGTTCCAGCTCCAGGGAATTCTACGAGCAGTACTTC. Encoded protein: CSSSREFYEQYF. The rearrangement uses TRBV7-9 and TRBJ2-7, with a possible D match to TRBD1 (5 bases). The CDR3 sequence is 12 residues long. Germline values: CDR1 SEHNR, CDR2 FQNEAQ (reference sequence).